The T cell receptor (beta chain) described here comes from a study of neoadjuvant anti-PD-1 for oral cavity cancer. V lost 4 bases to trimming and J lost 5 bases, with 18 bases between them. The germline CDR1 and CDR2 sequences are SGHDT and YYEEEE. CDR3 length: 16 amino acids. Data came from immunoSEQ multiplex PCR; TCRdb stores just in-frame clones and leaves some out. The sample yields roughly 14,000 clones, about 70% seen once. The chain has TRBV5-6 and TRBJ2-2; possible D gene TRBD2, 6 bases. This TCR came from a person aged 35 to 85 with oral cavity squamous cell carcinoma. The material was PBMCs, obtained before nivolumab (anti-PD-1) treatment. CDR3 nucleotide sequence: TGTGCCAGCAGCGCCGATGGGGGGATGTGGACCGGGGAGCTGTTTTTT. It encodes CASSADGGMWTGELFF.